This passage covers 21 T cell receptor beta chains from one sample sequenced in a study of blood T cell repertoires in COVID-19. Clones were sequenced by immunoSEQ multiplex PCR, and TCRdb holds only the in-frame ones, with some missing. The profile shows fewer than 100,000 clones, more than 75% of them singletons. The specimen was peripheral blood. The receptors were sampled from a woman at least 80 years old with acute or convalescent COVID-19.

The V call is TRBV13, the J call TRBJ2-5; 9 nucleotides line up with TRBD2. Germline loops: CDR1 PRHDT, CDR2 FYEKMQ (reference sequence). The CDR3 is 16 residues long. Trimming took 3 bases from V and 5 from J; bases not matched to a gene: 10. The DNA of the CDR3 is TGTGCCAGCAGCTTGTCGGGTCTAGCGGGAATGGAGACCCAGTACTTC. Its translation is CASSLSGLAGMETQYF.

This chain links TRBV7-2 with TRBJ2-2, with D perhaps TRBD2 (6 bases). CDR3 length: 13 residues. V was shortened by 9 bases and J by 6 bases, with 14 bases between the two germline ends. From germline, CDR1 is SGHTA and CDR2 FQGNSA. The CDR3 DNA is TGTGCCAGTACCCGGGGGTTGGCCGGGGAGCTGTTTTTT. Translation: CASTRGLAGELFF.

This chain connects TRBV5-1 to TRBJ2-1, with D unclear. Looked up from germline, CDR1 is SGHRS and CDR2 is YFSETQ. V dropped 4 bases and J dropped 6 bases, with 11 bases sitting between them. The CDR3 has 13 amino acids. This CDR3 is CASSPSVLNEQFF. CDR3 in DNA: TGCGCCAGCAGCCCGAGCGTGCTCAATGAGCAGTTCTTC.

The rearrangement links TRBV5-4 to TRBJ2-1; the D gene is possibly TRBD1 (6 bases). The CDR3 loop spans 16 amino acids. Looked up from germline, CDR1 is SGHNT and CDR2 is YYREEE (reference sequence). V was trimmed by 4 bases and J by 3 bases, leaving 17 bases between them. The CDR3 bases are TGTGCCAGCAGCATAGGCTCAGGGGCTAGCTACAATGAGCAGTTCTTC. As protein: CASSIGSGASYNEQFF.

This CDR3 reads CASSYLPGQGAETFF. CDR3 coding DNA: TGTGCCAGCAGTTATCTTCCGGGACAGGGGGCCGAGACTTTCTTT. The chain carries TRBV6-5 and TRBJ1-1; 12 nucleotides match TRBD1. CDR1 and CDR2 (germline): MNHEY, SVGAGI. With V trimmed by 3 bases and J by 12 bases, 11 bases remained unmatched. The length of the CDR3 is 15 residues.

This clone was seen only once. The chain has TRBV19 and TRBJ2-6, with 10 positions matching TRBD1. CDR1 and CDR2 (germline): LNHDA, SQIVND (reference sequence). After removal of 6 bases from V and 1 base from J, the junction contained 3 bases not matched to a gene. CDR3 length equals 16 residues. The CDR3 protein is CASRRTGGSGANVLTF. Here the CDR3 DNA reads TGTGCCAGTAGGAGGACAGGGGGTTCTGGGGCCAACGTCCTGACTTTC.

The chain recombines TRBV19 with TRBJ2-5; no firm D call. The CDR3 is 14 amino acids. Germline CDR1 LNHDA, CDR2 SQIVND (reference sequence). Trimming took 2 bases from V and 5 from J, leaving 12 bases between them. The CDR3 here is CASSISHGVETQYF. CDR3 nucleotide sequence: TGTGCCAGTAGTATAAGCCACGGTGTGGAGACCCAGTACTTC.

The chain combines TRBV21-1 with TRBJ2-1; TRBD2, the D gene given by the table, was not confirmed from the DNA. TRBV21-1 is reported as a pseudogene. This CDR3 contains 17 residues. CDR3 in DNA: TGTGCCAGCAGCAAAGGATCCGCGGGCCCGAAAGAGAATGAGCAGTTCTTC. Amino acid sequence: CASSKGSAGPKENEQFF.

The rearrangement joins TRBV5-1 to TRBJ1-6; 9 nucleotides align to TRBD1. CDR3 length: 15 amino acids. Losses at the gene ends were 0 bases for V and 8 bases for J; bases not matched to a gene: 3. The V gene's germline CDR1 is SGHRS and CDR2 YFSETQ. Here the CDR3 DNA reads TGCGCCAGCAGCTTGGGGGACAGGGATCATTCACCCCTCCACTTT. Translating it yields CASSLGDRDHSPLHF.

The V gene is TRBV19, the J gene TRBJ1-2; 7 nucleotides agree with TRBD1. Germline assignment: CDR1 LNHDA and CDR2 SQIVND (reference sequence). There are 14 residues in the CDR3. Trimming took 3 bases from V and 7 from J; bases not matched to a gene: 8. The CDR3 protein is CASSIDRVLAGYTF. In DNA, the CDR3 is TGTGCCAGTAGTATTGACAGGGTACTAGCTGGCTACACCTTC.

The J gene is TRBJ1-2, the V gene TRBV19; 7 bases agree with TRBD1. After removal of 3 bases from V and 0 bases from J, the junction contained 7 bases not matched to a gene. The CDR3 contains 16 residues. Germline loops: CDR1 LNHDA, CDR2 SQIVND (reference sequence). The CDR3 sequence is CASSIDNGQANYGYTF. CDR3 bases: TGTGCCAGTAGTATCGATAACGGACAGGCTAACTATGGCTACACCTTC.

The CDR3 protein is CASIPGFATEAFF. The CDR3 coding sequence is TGTGCCAGCATCCCAGGGTTCGCCACTGAAGCTTTCTTT. V and J are TRBV6-5 and TRBJ1-1, with a tentative D call TRBD1 (5 bases). The CDR3 covers 13 residues. The V end was cut by 7 bases, the J end by 4 bases, with 13 bases between. Germline CDR1 reads MNHEY; CDR2 reads SVGAGI.

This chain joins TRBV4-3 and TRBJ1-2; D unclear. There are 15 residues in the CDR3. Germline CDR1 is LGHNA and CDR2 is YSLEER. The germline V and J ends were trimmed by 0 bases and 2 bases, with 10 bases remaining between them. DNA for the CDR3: TGCGCCAGCAGCCAAGATCCCGACGGGAACTATGGCTACACCTTC. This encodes CASSQDPDGNYGYTF.

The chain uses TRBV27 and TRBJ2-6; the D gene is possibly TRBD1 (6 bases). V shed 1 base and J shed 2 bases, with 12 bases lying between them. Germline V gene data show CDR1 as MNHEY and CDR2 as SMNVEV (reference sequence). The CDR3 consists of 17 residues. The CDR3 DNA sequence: TGTGCCAGCAGTTTATTACAGGGTAGCACTGGGGCCAACGTCCTGACTTTC. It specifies CASSLLQGSTGANVLTF.

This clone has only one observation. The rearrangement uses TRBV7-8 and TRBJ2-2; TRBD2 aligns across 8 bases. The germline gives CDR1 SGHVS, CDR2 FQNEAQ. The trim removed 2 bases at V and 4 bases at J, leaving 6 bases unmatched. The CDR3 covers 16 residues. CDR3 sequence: CASSLREGWGTGELFF. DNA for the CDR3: TGTGCCAGCAGCTTACGGGAGGGTTGGGGCACCGGGGAGCTGTTTTTT.

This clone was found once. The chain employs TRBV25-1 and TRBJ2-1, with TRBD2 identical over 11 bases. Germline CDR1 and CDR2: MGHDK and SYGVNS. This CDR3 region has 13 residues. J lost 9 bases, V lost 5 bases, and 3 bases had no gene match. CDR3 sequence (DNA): TGTGCCAGCAGTCTAGCGGGAGGCGGTGAGCAGTTCTTC. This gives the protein CASSLAGGGEQFF.

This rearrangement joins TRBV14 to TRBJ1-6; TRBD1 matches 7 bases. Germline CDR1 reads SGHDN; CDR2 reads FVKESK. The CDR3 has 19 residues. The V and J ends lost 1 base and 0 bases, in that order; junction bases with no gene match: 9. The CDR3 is CASSQVRQGYSSYNSPLHF. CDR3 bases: TGTGCCAGCAGCCAAGTCCGACAGGGATATAGCTCCTATAATTCACCCCTCCACTTT.

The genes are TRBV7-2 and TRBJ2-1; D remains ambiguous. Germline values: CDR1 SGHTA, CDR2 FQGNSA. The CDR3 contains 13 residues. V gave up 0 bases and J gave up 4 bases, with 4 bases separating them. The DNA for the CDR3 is TGTGCCAGCAGCTTAGCACAGTACAATGAGCAGTTCTTC. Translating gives CASSLAQYNEQFF.

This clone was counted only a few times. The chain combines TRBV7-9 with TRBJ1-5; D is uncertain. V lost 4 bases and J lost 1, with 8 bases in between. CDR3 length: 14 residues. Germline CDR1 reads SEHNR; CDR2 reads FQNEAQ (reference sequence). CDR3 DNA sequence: TGTGCCAGCAGCTCCCCGGAGAGCAATCAGCCCCAGCATTTT. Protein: CASSSPESNQPQHF.

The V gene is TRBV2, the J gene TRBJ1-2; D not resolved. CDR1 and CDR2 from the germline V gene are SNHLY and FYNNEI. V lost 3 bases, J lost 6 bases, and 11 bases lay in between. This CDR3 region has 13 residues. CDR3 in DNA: TGTGCCAGCAGTGAGAGGGTGGGGAATGGCTACACCTTC. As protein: CASSERVGNGYTF.

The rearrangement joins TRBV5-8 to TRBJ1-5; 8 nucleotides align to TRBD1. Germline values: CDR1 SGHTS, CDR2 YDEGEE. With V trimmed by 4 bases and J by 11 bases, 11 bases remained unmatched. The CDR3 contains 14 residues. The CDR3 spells CASSPGQVNLAQHF. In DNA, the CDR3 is TGTGCCAGCAGCCCGGGACAGGTGAACTTGGCCCAGCATTTT.